Following are 20 T cell receptor beta chains from one sample sequenced in a study of blood T cell repertoires in COVID-19. Produced via immunoSEQ multiplex PCR; TCRdb's table is partial and in-frame only. The table lists around 71,000 clones, about 85% of them singletons. Sequencing used peripheral blood. The source is a man older than 75 with acute or convalescent COVID-19.

The chain uses TRBV19 and TRBJ1-1, with TRBD1 identical over 7 bases. Trimming cost V 9 bases and J 4 bases; bases outside gene matches: 5. The CDR3 runs to 12 residues. Germline CDR1 reads LNHDA; CDR2 reads SQIVND (reference sequence). The CDR3 nucleotides are TGTGCCAGCCGGGACAGTGGCACTGAAGCTTTCTTT. Its protein product is CASRDSGTEAFF.

This chain links TRBV6-4 with TRBJ2-7; 11 positions agree with TRBD2. Germline V gene data show CDR1 as MRHNA and CDR2 as SNTAGT. The CDR3 length is 17 residues. After removal of 3 bases from V and 2 bases from J, the junction contained 9 bases not matched to a gene. The CDR3 coding sequence is TGTGCCAGCAGTGATCGCCCGGGACTAGCGGACACCTACGAGCAGTACTTC. Protein: CASSDRPGLADTYEQYF.

This rearrangement joins TRBV7-9 to TRBJ1-1; the D is unclear. From germline, CDR1 is SEHNR and CDR2 FQNEAQ (reference sequence). V shed 2 bases and J shed 8 bases, with 18 bases lying between them. This CDR3 region has 15 residues. The CDR3 protein is CASSLLARGSVEAFF. In DNA form, the CDR3 reads TGTGCCAGCAGCTTATTAGCCCGAGGGTCAGTGGAAGCTTTCTTT.

J is TRBJ2-7 and V is TRBV9, with D perhaps TRBD2 (5 bases). V was pared by 4 bases and J by 3 bases, with 14 bases between. Germline lookup yields CDR1 SGDLS and CDR2 YYNGEE. The CDR3 extends over 14 amino acids. As DNA, the CDR3 is TGTGCCAGCAGCCCAGGACTCCAAAACTACGAGCAGTACTTC. It is translated as CASSPGLQNYEQYF. Based on the CDR3 plus reference TRBV9 and TRBJ2-7, the full variable domain is DSGVTQTPKHLITATGQRVTLRCSPRSGDLSVYWYQQSLDQGLQFLIQYYNGEERAKGNILERFSAQQFPDLHSELNLSSLELGDSALYFCASSPGLQNYEQYFGPGTRLTVT.

The chain has TRBV5-4 and TRBJ1-2, with TRBD1 identical over 7 bases. Germline V gene sequence: CDR1 SGHNT, CDR2 YYREEE (reference sequence). V gave up 0 bases and J gave up 5 bases; unmatched junction bases: 7. CDR3 size: 15 residues. The CDR3 nucleotides are TGTGCCAGCAGCTTGGAGACAGGGAGGTCTTATGGCTACACCTTC. Its translation is CASSLETGRSYGYTF.

V gene TRBV20-1 combines with J gene TRBJ2-1; D remains ambiguous. This CDR3 comprises 11 residues. Trimming cost V 6 bases and J 3 bases, with 6 bases left between them. CDR1 and CDR2 from the germline V gene are DFQATT and SNEGSKA (reference sequence). The CDR3 nucleotides read TGCAGTGCCCCCATCTACAATGAGCAGTTCTTC. Translation: CSAPIYNEQFF.

V is TRBV4-2 and J is TRBJ2-2, with 9 bases aligning to TRBD2. The germline V gene has CDR1 LGHNA and CDR2 YNFKEQ. The V segment lost 0 bases and the J segment 6 bases; nucleotides outside the gene matches: 17. CDR3 length: 20 amino acids. The CDR3 bases are TGTGCCAGCAGCCAAGATGCCCCTTCTAGGGCGGGGGGGATACCCGGGGAGCTGTTTTTT. It yields the protein CASSQDAPSRAGGIPGELFF.

This clone is a singleton in its sample. The chain has TRBV6-5 and TRBJ2-1, with TRBD1 matching over 8 bases. V lost 7 bases and J lost 0; bases outside the gene matches: 5. Germline-derived CDR1 and CDR2 are MNHEY and SVGAGI. The CDR3 sequence is 15 residues long. The CDR3 here is CASTVGQASYNEQFF. CDR3 nucleotide sequence: TGTGCCAGCACCGTGGGACAGGCCTCCTACAATGAGCAGTTCTTC.

The chain is built from TRBV5-1 and TRBJ1-2; D is unclear. V was trimmed by 0 bases and J by 4 bases, leaving 10 bases between them. Germline V gene sequence: CDR1 SGHRS, CDR2 YFSETQ. This CDR3 region has 14 residues. The CDR3 nucleotides are TGCGCCAGCAGCTTGGAAGGTCAGGCCTATGGCTACACCTTC. Residues: CASSLEGQAYGYTF.

This rearrangement joins TRBV28 to TRBJ2-7; the D gene is possibly TRBD1 (6 bases). V was pared by 6 bases and J by 1 base, with 13 bases between. CDR1 is MDHEN and CDR2 is SYDVKM in the germline V gene. CDR3 length: 14 residues. The CDR3 sequence: CASSLQGRSYEQYF. The CDR3 DNA is TGTGCCAGCAGCCTACAGGGTAGGTCCTACGAGCAGTACTTC.

This rearrangement joins TRBV11-2 to TRBJ2-7; weak D call: TRBD2 (5 bases). The V end lost 4 bases, the J end lost 7 bases, and 17 bases lay between the germline ends. This CDR3 comprises 14 residues. CDR1 is SGHAT and CDR2 is FQNNGV in the germline V gene. The CDR3 here is CASSSRPGRREQYF. CDR3 DNA sequence: TGTGCCAGCAGCTCACGCCCTGGGAGAAGGGAGCAGTACTTC.

J is TRBJ1-4 and V is TRBV30; D call uncertain. Germline V gives CDR1 GTSNPN, CDR2 SVGIG (reference sequence). The CDR3 runs 12 residues. Trimming stripped 2 bases from V and 7 bases from J, with 8 bases between. CDR3 DNA sequence: TGTGCCTGGAGTCGTAGTCGTGAAAAACTGTTTTTT. Its protein product is CAWSRSREKLFF. Variable domain in full (rest from reference TRBV30 and TRBJ1-4): SQTIHQWPATLVQPVGSPLSLECTVEGTSNPNLYWYRQAAGRGLQLLFYSVGIGQISSEVPQNLSASRPQDRQFILSSKKLLLSDSGFYLCAWSRSREKLFFGSGTQLSVL.

This clone was found a few times. The V gene is TRBV6-4, the J gene TRBJ1-3, with 8 bases lining up with TRBD1. The CDR3 extends over 17 amino acids. Germline V gives CDR1 MRHNA, CDR2 SNTAGT. The trim removed 6 bases at V and 0 bases at J, leaving 10 bases unmatched. The CDR3 bases are TGTGCCAGCAGGGGGATAGCAGGGGGCCTCTCTGGAAACACCATATATTTT. This translates into CASRGIAGGLSGNTIYF.

V gene TRBV18 combines with J gene TRBJ2-1; 9 bases match TRBD2. The CDR3 has 16 residues. Looked up from germline, CDR1 is KGHSH and CDR2 is LQKENI. With V trimmed by 0 bases and J by 9 bases, 9 bases remained unmatched. Written as DNA, the CDR3 is TGTGCCAGCTCACCACCGTCGGGCGGGGGGGCCGGTGAGCAGTTCTTC. Amino acids: CASSPPSGGGAGEQFF.

The rearrangement links TRBV25-1 to TRBJ2-1; 12 nucleotides line up with TRBD2. CDR1 and CDR2 from the germline V gene are MGHDK and SYGVNS. The CDR3 is 18 amino acids. The V segment lost 5 bases and the J segment 8 bases; nucleotides outside the gene matches: 16. This CDR3 is CASSYGLTSGSEVDEQFF. The CDR3 nucleotides read TGTGCCAGCAGTTATGGGTTGACTAGCGGGAGTGAGGTGGATGAGCAGTTCTTC.

The chain is built from TRBV9 and TRBJ2-7; TRBD1 matches at 7 bases. The CDR3 is made up of 13 amino acids. Per the germline V gene, CDR1 is SGDLS and CDR2 is YYNGEE. J lost 2 bases, V lost 4 bases, and 3 bases had no gene match. DNA for the CDR3: TGTGCCAGCAGCCGACAGGGTCCCTACGAGCAGTACTTC. Its protein is CASSRQGPYEQYF.

The genes are TRBV29-1 and TRBJ2-2; 7 positions agree with TRBD2. Germline loops: CDR1 SQVTM, CDR2 ANQGSEA. The CDR3 length is 14 residues. J lost 5 bases, V lost 7 bases, and 10 bases had no gene match. CDR3 protein: CSARLAGITGELFF. DNA of the CDR3: TGCAGCGCACGACTAGCTGGTATTACCGGGGAGCTGTTTTTT.

This chain joins TRBV6-5 and TRBJ1-2; the D gene is possibly TRBD1 (5 bases). Between the trimmed V and J ends, which lost 1 base and 3 bases, there was a span of 12 bases. The length of the CDR3 is 15 residues. From germline, CDR1 is MNHEY and CDR2 SVGAGI. CDR3 amino acids: CASSYFPTGDYGYTF. For the CDR3, the DNA is TGTGCCAGCAGTTACTTTCCCACAGGAGACTATGGCTACACCTTC.

The chain employs TRBV11-2 and TRBJ1-1; no clear D gene. The CDR3 has 16 amino acids. Germline CDR1 reads SGHAT; CDR2 reads FQNNGV. Trimming took off 1 base at V and 0 bases at J, with 12 bases between the two ends. Here the CDR3 DNA reads TGTGCCAGCAGCTTAGTTACAGCGGCCCTGAACACTGAAGCTTTCTTT. Translated, it gives CASSLVTAALNTEAFF.

The chain combines TRBV5-1 with TRBJ1-4; D perhaps matches TRBD1 (6 bases). Germline loops: CDR1 SGHRS, CDR2 YFSETQ. CDR3 length: 15 residues. The V end lost 0 bases, the J end lost 6 bases, and 12 bases lay between the germline ends. The CDR3 reads CASSLAGTNYEKLFF. The CDR3 DNA sequence: TGCGCCAGCAGCTTGGCTGGGACAAATTATGAAAAACTGTTTTTT. Combining the CDR3 with reference TRBV5-1 and TRBJ1-4 gives the whole variable domain KAGVTQTPRYLIKTRGQQVTLSCSPISGHRSVSWYQQTPGQGLQFLFEYFSETQRNKGNFPGRFSGRQFSNSRSEMNVSTLELGDSALYLCASSLAGTNYEKLFFGSGTQLSVL.